This T cell receptor (beta chain) appears in the sequencing data of a study of blood T cell repertoires in COVID-19. Germline V gene sequence: CDR1 SGHNT, CDR2 YYREEE (reference sequence). The CDR3 runs 15 residues. V was pared by 0 bases and J by 0 bases, with 9 bases between. As processed by the authors: Estimation of nucleated cell counts relied on the amplification of reference gene primers. The table came from immunoSEQ multiplex PCR; TCRdb's copy has only in-frame clones and leaves some out. V, J and clone size are taken as reported in that table, and D and trimming were inferred from the DNA itself. The repertoire holds about 170,000 clones, with less than 90% as singletons.

Sample: PBMCs or T cells enriched from blood (not recorded which). The J gene is TRBJ1-1, the V gene TRBV5-4; perhaps TRBD1 as D (5 bases). The sequence came from a woman aged 50 to 65 who had recovered from COVID-19. CDR3 sequence reads: CASSLGRVMNTEAFF. CDR3 bases: TGTGCCAGCAGCTTGGGCAGGGTTATGAACACTGAAGCTTTCTTT.